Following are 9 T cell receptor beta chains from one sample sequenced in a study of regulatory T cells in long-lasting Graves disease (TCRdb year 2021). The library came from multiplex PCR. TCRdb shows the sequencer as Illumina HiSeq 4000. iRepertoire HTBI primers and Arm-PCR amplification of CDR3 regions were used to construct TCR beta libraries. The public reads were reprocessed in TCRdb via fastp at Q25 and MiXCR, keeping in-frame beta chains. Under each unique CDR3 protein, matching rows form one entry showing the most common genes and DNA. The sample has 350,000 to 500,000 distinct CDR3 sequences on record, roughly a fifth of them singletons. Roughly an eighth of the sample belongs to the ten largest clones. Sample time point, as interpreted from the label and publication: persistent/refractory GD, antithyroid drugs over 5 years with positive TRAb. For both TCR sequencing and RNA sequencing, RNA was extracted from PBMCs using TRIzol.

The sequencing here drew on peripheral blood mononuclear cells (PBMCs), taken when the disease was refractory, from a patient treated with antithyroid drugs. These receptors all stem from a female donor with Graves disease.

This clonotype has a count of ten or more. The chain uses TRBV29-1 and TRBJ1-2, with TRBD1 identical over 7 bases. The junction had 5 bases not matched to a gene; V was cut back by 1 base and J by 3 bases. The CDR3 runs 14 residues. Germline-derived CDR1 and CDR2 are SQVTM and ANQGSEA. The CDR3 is CSVEGTGRDYGYTF. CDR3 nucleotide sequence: TGCAGCGTTGAAGGGACAGGTCGCGACTATGGCTACACCTTC.

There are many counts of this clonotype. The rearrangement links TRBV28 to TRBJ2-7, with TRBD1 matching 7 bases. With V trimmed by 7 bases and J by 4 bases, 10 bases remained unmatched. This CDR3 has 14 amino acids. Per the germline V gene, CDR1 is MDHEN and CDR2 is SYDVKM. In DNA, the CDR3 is TGTGCCAGCAAATTATCTGGGACAGTTTACGAGCAGTACTTC. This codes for CASKLSGTVYEQYF.

The CDR3 region has the DNA TGCAGTGCTACTGAATCTTACGAGCAGTACTTC. Encoded protein: CSATESYEQYF. V is TRBV20-1 and J is TRBJ2-7; D gene uncertain. CDR1 is DFQATT and CDR2 is SNEGSKA in the germline V gene (reference sequence). The CDR3 spans 11 residues. Trimming removed 4 bases at V and 4 bases at J, with 8 bases between.

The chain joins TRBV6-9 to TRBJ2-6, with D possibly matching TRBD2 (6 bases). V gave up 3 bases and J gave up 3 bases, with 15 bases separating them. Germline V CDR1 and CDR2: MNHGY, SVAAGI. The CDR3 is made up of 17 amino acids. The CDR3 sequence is CASSYGRGAGGANVLTF. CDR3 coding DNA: TGTGCCAGCAGTTACGGTCGCGGGGCTGGTGGGGCCAACGTCCTGACTTTC.

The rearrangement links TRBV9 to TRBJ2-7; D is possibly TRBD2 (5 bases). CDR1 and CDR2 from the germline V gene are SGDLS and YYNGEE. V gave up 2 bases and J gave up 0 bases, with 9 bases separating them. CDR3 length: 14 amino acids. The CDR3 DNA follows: TGTGCCAGCAGCGTTGTAGCGAGCTCCTACGAGCAGTACTTC. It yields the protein CASSVVASSYEQYF.

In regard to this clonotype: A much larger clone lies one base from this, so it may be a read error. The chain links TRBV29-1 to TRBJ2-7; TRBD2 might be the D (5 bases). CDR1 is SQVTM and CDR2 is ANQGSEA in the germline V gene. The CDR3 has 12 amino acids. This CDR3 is CSVERGDYEQCF. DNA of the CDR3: TGCAGCGTTGAACGGGGAGATTACGAGCAGTGCTTC.

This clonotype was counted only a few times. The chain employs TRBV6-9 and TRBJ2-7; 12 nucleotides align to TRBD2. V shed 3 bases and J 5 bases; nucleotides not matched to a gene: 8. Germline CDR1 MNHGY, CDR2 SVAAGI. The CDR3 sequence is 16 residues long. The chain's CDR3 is CASSYPGTSGPNEQYF. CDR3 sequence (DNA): TGTGCCAGCAGTTACCCCGGGACTAGCGGGCCTAACGAGCAGTACTTC.

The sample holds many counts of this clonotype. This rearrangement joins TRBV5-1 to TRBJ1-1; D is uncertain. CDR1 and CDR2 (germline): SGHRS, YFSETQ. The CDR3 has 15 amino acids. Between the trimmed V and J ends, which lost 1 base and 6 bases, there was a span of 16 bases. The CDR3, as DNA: TGCGCCAGCAGCTTGTATGGCAGTAGTGGGGCTGAAGCTTTCTTT. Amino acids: CASSLYGSSGAEAFF.

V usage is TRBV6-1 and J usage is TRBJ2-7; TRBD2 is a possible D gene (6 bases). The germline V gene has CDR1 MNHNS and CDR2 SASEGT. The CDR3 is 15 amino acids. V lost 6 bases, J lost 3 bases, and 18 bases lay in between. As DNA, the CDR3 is TGTGCCAGCAGACCCCCGGGACTCAAGGGCTACGAGCAGTACTTC. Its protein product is CASRPPGLKGYEQYF.